Listed below are T cell receptor beta chains from one sample, sequenced in a study of T cells of healthy individuals. Via MiXCR, TCRdb re-called the 5' RACE reads, giving one row per CDR3 protein. This repertoire shows under 70,000 distinct CDR3 sequences, roughly 14% found once; its top ten account for approximately 16%. These receptors were taken from a human donor in good health. Both conserved end residues are part of each CDR3. Fields, in order: clone size, V gene, D gene, J gene, CDR3 protein, CDR3 DNA. D genes are given only for firm matches. Size tells how often a clone was seen (once, few, many) or the class of an expanded clone, and some rows leave it out.

size: large
V: TRBV7-8
D: -
J: TRBJ2-5
CDR3: CASSLEGTGAEGETQYF
DNA: TGTGCCAGCAGTCTAGAGGGAACGGGGGCCGAAGGCGAGACCCAGTACTTC

size: -
V: TRBV6-5
D: -
J: TRBJ1-3
CDR3: CASSQASGNTIYF
DNA: TGTGCCAGCAGCCAGGCCTCTGGAAACACCATATATTTT

size: medium-sized
V: TRBV29-1
D: TRBD2
J: TRBJ2-4
CDR3: CSVEGASGRGDIQYF
DNA: TGCAGCGTTGAAGGGGCCAGCGGGAGGGGGGACATTCAGTACTTC

size: -
V: TRBV11-3
D: -
J: TRBJ2-2
CDR3: CASSPRGTGNTGELFF
DNA: TGTGCCAGCAGCCCACGGGGGACGGGGAACACCGGGGAGCTGTTTTTT

size: many
V: TRBV12-3/TRBV12-4
D: -
J: TRBJ2-7
CDR3: CASSLLAGRNEQYF
DNA: TGTGCCAGCAGTTTATTGGCAGGGCGGAACGAGCAGTACTTC

size: -
V: TRBV10-2
D: -
J: TRBJ2-3
CDR3: CASSELSWGESYAQYF
DNA: TGCGCCAGCAGTGAGTTAAGTTGGGGCGAATCTTACGCGCAGTATTTT

size: few
V: TRBV5-1
D: TRBD2
J: TRBJ2-1
CDR3: CASSSGRAEYNEQFF
DNA: TGCGCCAGCAGTAGCGGGAGGGCCGAGTACAATGAGCAGTTCTTC

size: few
V: TRBV20-1
D: TRBD2
J: TRBJ2-1
CDR3: CSARLVAGTSGRAFFGNEQFF
DNA: TGCAGTGCTAGACTAGTCGCCGGGACTAGCGGGAGGGCCTTCTTCGGCAATGAGCAGTTCTTC

size: many
V: TRBV6-2/TRBV6-3
D: -
J: TRBJ2-4
CDR3: CASSYSSQENIQYF
DNA: TGTGCCAGCAGTTACTCGAGCCAGGAAAACATTCAGTACTTC

size: -
V: TRBV20-1
D: TRBD2
J: TRBJ2-3
CDR3: CSARDLLAGTDTQYF
DNA: TGCAGTGCTAGAGATCTACTAGCGGGGACAGATACGCAGTATTTT

size: -
V: TRBV12-3/TRBV12-4
D: -
J: TRBJ2-5
CDR3: CASSFTGQETQYF
DNA: TGTGCCAGCAGTTTTACGGGACAAGAGACCCAGTACTTC

size: many
V: TRBV6-2/TRBV6-3
D: TRBD2
J: TRBJ2-3
CDR3: CASRQRGGTDTQYF
DNA: TGTGCCAGCAGGCAACGGGGGGGCACAGATACGCAGTATTTT

size: few
V: TRBV27
D: -
J: TRBJ1-4
CDR3: CASSLLGPHEKLFF
DNA: TGTGCCAGCAGTTTATTGGGTCCGCATGAAAAACTGTTTTTT

size: -
V: TRBV21-1
D: -
J: TRBJ2-2
CDR3: CASSPPSFGTGANTGELFF
DNA: -

size: few
V: TRBV4-3
D: -
J: TRBJ2-2
CDR3: CASSQGDHTGELFF
DNA: TGCGCCAGCAGCCAAGGGGACCACACCGGGGAGCTGTTTTTT

size: many
V: TRBV5-1
D: TRBD1
J: TRBJ2-7
CDR3: CASSLGGQGVHYEEQYF
DNA: TGCGCCAGCAGCTTGGGGGGACAGGGGGTACACTACGAAGAGCAGTACTTC

size: few
V: TRBV25-1
D: -
J: TRBJ1-5
CDR3: CASSESSGNQPQHF
DNA: TGTGCCAGCAGTGAATCATCAGGTAACCAGCCCCAGCATTTT

size: many
V: TRBV12-3/TRBV12-4
D: TRBD1
J: TRBJ1-2
CDR3: CASSTTGTENYGYTF
DNA: TGTGCCAGCAGTACAACCGGGACAGAAAACTATGGCTACACCTTC

size: -
V: TRBV12-3/TRBV12-4
D: TRBD2
J: TRBJ2-7
CDR3: CASTRVAAGATYEQYF
DNA: TGTGCCAGCACCCGGGTAGCAGCGGGAGCGACCTACGAGCAGTACTTC

size: many
V: TRBV29-1
D: -
J: TRBJ2-2
CDR3: CSVGKTRGRLLENTGELFF
DNA: TGCAGCGTTGGAAAGACGAGGGGACGGCTTCTCGAGAACACCGGGGAGCTGTTTTTT

size: -
V: TRBV7-2
D: -
J: TRBJ2-3
CDR3: CASSFSSNTQYF
DNA: TGTGCCAGCAGCTTCAGTTCAAATACGCAGTATTTT

size: few
V: TRBV29-1
D: -
J: TRBJ1-2
CDR3: CSVVAQVGYTF
DNA: TGCAGCGTTGTAGCCCAGGTTGGCTACACCTTC

size: many
V: TRBV24-1
D: -
J: TRBJ1-2
CDR3: CATSDPAAGGGNYGYTF
DNA: TGTGCCACCAGTGACCCCGCGGCTGGGGGCGGAAACTATGGCTACACCTTC

size: -
V: TRBV6-2/TRBV6-3
D: -
J: TRBJ2-7
CDR3: CASSYRLSTRPEQYF
DNA: TGTGCCAGCAGTTACCGCCTGTCGACCAGACCCGAGCAGTACTTC

size: -
V: TRBV24-1
D: TRBD2
J: TRBJ2-1
CDR3: CATSDPSGTLNEQFF
DNA: TGTGCCACCAGTGACCCTAGCGGGACACTCAATGAGCAGTTCTTC

size: -
V: TRBV11-3
D: -
J: TRBJ2-3
CDR3: CASSLNPATDTQYF
DNA: TGTGCCAGCAGCTTAAATCCAGCCACAGATACGCAGTATTTT

size: many
V: TRBV5-1
D: TRBD1
J: TRBJ1-1
CDR3: CASSIGQGHTEAFF
DNA: TGCGCCAGCAGTATCGGACAGGGCCACACTGAAGCTTTCTTT

size: few
V: TRBV30
D: -
J: TRBJ2-7
CDR3: CAGARPPQTYEQYF
DNA: TGTGCCGGGGCCCGGCCACCCCAGACTTACGAGCAGTACTTC

size: -
V: TRBV6-5
D: -
J: TRBJ1-2
CDR3: CASRLTEAYGYTF
DNA: TGTGCCAGCAGGCTGACAGAAGCCTATGGCTACACCTTC

size: many
V: TRBV10-2
D: TRBD1
J: TRBJ2-6
CDR3: CASRDRSTPGANVLTF
DNA: TGCGCCAGCAGGGACAGGAGCACTCCTGGGGCCAACGTCCTGACTTTC

size: few
V: TRBV7-2
D: -
J: TRBJ2-7
CDR3: CASSPGLASYEQYF
DNA: TGTGCCAGCAGCCCGGGTCTTGCTTCTTACGAGCAGTACTTC

size: few
V: TRBV29-1
D: TRBD2
J: TRBJ2-3
CDR3: CSVHRTRASTDTQYF
DNA: TGCAGCGTTCATCGGACTAGAGCTAGCACAGATACGCAGTATTTT

size: many
V: TRBV20-1
D: -
J: TRBJ2-1
CDR3: CSAKGERSYNEQFF
DNA: TGCAGTGCAAAGGGGGAACGCTCCTACAATGAGCAGTTCTTC

size: many
V: TRBV5-1
D: TRBD1
J: TRBJ1-2
CDR3: CASSSTGTGDGYTF
DNA: TGCGCCAGCAGCTCAACCGGGACAGGGGATGGCTACACCTTC

size: many
V: TRBV24-1
D: TRBD2
J: TRBJ2-1
CDR3: CATSEPSGSGNEQFF
DNA: TGTGCCACCAGTGAGCCCAGCGGGAGTGGCAATGAGCAGTTCTTC

size: -
V: TRBV6-5
D: TRBD2
J: TRBJ2-2
CDR3: CASSPGLAGVQTGELFF
DNA: TGTGCCAGCAGCCCCGGACTAGCGGGAGTTCAAACCGGGGAGCTGTTTTTT

size: many
V: TRBV7-2
D: -
J: TRBJ2-2
CDR3: CASSLHGSRELFF
DNA: TGTGCCAGCAGCTTACACGGGAGCAGGGAGCTGTTTTTT

size: medium-sized
V: TRBV4-3
D: TRBD1
J: TRBJ1-4
CDR3: CASSPGPGQGSEKLFF
DNA: TGCGCCAGCAGCCCGGGACCGGGACAGGGGAGTGAAAAACTGTTTTTT

size: few
V: TRBV19
D: -
J: TRBJ1-2
CDR3: CASPPSYGYTF
DNA: TGTGCCAGTCCCCCCAGCTATGGCTACACCTTC

size: -
V: TRBV5-4
D: -
J: TRBJ1-6
CDR3: CASSFKQGPPLHF
DNA: TGTGCCAGCAGCTTCAAACAGGGTCCCCCCCTCCACTTT

size: many
V: TRBV18
D: TRBD2
J: TRBJ2-7
CDR3: CATRPPSGGDEQYF
DNA: TGTGCCACCCGACCCCCTAGCGGGGGGGACGAGCAGTACTTC

size: few
V: TRBV6-2/TRBV6-3
D: -
J: TRBJ2-7
CDR3: CACSGRTIEQYF
DNA: TGTGCCTGCAGCGGTAGGACGATCGAGCAGTACTTC

size: -
V: TRBV7-9
D: TRBD1
J: TRBJ2-6
CDR3: CASSFGGQESSGANVLTF
DNA: TGTGCCAGCAGCTTTGGAGGACAGGAGAGCTCTGGGGCCAACGTCCTGACTTTC

size: many
V: TRBV5-1
D: -
J: TRBJ1-6
CDR3: CASSLSGTDSYNSPLHF
DNA: TGCGCCAGCAGCTTGTCGGGGACGGATTCCTATAATTCACCCCTCCACTTT

size: few
V: TRBV18
D: -
J: TRBJ1-1
CDR3: CASSPGTVNTEAFF
DNA: TGTGCCAGCTCACCCGGGACCGTGAACACTGAAGCTTTCTTT

size: -
V: TRBV24-1
D: -
J: TRBJ1-2
CDR3: CATSDYREVGYTF
DNA: TGTGCCACCAGTGATTATAGGGAAGTAGGCTACACCTTC

size: many
V: TRBV2
D: -
J: TRBJ2-5
CDR3: CASSKRGAPGETQYF
DNA: TGTGCCAGCTCTAAGCGCGGCGCGCCGGGAGAGACCCAGTACTTC

size: few
V: TRBV12-3/TRBV12-4
D: TRBD1
J: TRBJ1-1
CDR3: CASSDTGGGAFF
DNA: TGTGCCAGCAGTGACACAGGGGGCGGTGCTTTCTTT

size: many
V: TRBV5-1
D: -
J: TRBJ2-7
CDR3: CASSLWGTNYEQYF
DNA: TGCGCCAGCAGCTTATGGGGAACAAACTACGAGCAGTACTTC

size: -
V: TRBV5-5
D: -
J: TRBJ2-1
CDR3: CASSLELRDWRNYEQFF
DNA: TGTGCCAGCAGCTTGGAACTCCGGGACTGGCGAAACTATGAGCAGTTCTTC

size: many
V: TRBV10-1
D: TRBD1
J: TRBJ2-7
CDR3: CASSYTRDRGLYEQYF
DNA: TGCGCCAGCAGCTATACGAGGGACAGGGGGCTCTACGAGCAGTACTTC

size: many
V: TRBV6-1
D: -
J: TRBJ2-7
CDR3: CASSEHSHPNEQYF
DNA: TGTGCCAGCAGTGAACACTCCCATCCCAACGAGCAGTACTTC

size: many
V: TRBV4-1
D: -
J: TRBJ2-7
CDR3: CASSPEGGRVSYEQYF
DNA: TGCGCCAGCAGCCCCGAGGGGGGCAGGGTCTCCTACGAGCAGTACTTC

size: many
V: TRBV20-1
D: TRBD2
J: TRBJ2-7
CDR3: CSARFPSGSYEQYF
DNA: TGCAGTGCTAGGTTTCCTAGCGGCTCCTACGAGCAGTACTTC